This TCR beta chain emerged from a study of CD8+CD57+ T cells in acquired aplastic anemia. Whole-study context: DNA from sorted CD4+ and CD8+ cells averaged roughly 3.2 ug. Healthy CD8+ samples averaged approximately 11 million reads. The study, taken as a whole, reports: It was found that more than 25 CD8+ CDR3 sequences were shared between patients and controls. Patients showed no significant difference from controls in CD8+ Simpson's diversity.

With regard to this clonotype: What it binds is unknown.

Between the trimmed V and J ends, which lost 6 bases and 3 bases, there was a span of 6 bases. The CDR3 runs to 11 residues. Germline CDR1 is SNHLY and CDR2 is FYNNEI. TCR beta VDJ combinations and CDR3 sequences were profiled from genomic DNA. One entry per CDR3 protein results from TCRdb running MiXCR on the reads. The sample gives 90,000 to 130,000 distinct CDR3 sequences, approximately 49% of which show up once; around 32% is in the top ten. The V and J genes are TRBV2 and TRBJ2-7; a weak D match, TRBD1 (6 bases). The receptor comes from a human donor in good health, serving as a control. The material sequenced was sorted CD4+, CD8+, or CD8+CD57+ T cells (not recorded which) from PBMCs. The CDR3 region is CASRGHYEQYF. CDR3 DNA: TGTGCCAGCAGGGGACACTACGAGCAGTACTTC.